The source of this T cell receptor (beta chain) is a study of T cells after posttransplantation cyclophosphamide. Notes on the study in general: Donor CD8+ memory clones often dominated recipient blood repertoires at later times. TRB overlap between skin or GI tissue T cells and blood was limited. Recipient CMV seropositivity and CMV reactivation strongly tracked TRB clonality.

The repertoire was sequenced with immunoSEQ multiplex PCR; TCRdb's copy has only in-frame clones and lacks some. The sample includes approximately 10,000 clones, roughly nine tenths of them seen just once. Methotrexate plus calcineurin inhibitor accompanied controls' myeloablative marrow transplants; sampling was 1 year later. Germline-derived CDR1 and CDR2 are SGHNT and YENEEA. V dropped 3 bases and J dropped 3 bases, with 10 bases sitting between them. The length of the CDR3 is 14 residues. As for this clone: Its antigen is unidentified.

The chain has TRBV11-3 and TRBJ2-3; D may be TRBD1 (5 bases). The TCR sequence derives from a male patient aged 50 to 59 who received an allogeneic stem cell transplant from an unrelated donor, was CMV-positive, and had chronic GVHD only. Certain T cells may be donor cells from the graft. The sequenced sample was PBMCs, obtained about 67 weeks after allogeneic stem cell transplant with calcineurin inhibitor and methotrexate. CDR3 amino acids: CASSFGHGTDTQYF. As DNA, the CDR3 is TGTGCCAGCAGCTTTGGACACGGAACAGATACGCAGTATTTT.